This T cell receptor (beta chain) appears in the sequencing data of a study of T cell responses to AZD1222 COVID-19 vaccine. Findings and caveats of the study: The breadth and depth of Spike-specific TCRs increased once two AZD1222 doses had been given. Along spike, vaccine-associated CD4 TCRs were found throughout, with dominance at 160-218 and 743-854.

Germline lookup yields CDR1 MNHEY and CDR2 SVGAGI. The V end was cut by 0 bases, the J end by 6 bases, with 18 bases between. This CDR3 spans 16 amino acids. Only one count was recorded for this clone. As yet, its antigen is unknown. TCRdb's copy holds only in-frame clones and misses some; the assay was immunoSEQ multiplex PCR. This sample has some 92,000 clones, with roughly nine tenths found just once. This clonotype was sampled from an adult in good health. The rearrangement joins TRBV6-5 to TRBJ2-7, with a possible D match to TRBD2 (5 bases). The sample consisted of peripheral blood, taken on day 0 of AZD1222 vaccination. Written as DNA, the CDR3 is TGTGCCAGCAGTTACTCCAGAAGCGGTAGTCCCTTCGAGCAGTACTTC. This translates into CASSYSRSGSPFEQYF.